This T cell receptor (beta chain) originates from a study of T-cell memory formation after mild COVID-19. Study conclusions and caveats: While clones contracting from day 15 to 85 were balanced between CD4 and CD8, later expanders leaned CD4+.

Each CDR3 protein gets one entry after TCRdb re-called the 5' RACE reads with MiXCR. The table shows around 100,000 distinct CDR3 sequences, with 22% occurring only once. The CDR3 length is 13 residues. V lost 2 bases and J lost 5, with 9 bases in between. CDR1 is MNHEY, CDR2 SVGAGI, per germline. As to this clonotype: Its antigen is unidentified.

This clonotype was sampled from a man between 18 and 35 years old who had mild COVID-19 (a few samples of this study predate the infection). Cell type and time point are not known. V is TRBV6-5 and J is TRBJ2-5; D is undetermined. Source material: PBMCs or a T cell subset sorted from them (not recorded which). For the CDR3, the DNA is TGTGCCAGCAGTTACGGTGGGGTTGAGACCCAGTACTTC. Translation gives CASSYGGVETQYF.